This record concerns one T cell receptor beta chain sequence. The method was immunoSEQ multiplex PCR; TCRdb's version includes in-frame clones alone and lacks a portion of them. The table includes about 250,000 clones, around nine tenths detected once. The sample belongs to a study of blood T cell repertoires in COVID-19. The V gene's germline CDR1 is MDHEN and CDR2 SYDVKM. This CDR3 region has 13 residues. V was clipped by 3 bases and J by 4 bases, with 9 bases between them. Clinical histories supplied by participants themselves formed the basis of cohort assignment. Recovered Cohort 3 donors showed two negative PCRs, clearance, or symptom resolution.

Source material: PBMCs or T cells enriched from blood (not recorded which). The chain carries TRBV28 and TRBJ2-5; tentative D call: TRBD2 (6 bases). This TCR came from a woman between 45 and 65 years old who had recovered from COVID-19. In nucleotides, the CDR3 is TGTGCCAGCAGTTTGTTCGGGGGAGAGACCCAGTACTTC. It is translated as CASSLFGGETQYF.